The 18 T cell receptor beta chains below all came from one sample that was sequenced in a study of T cells in Graves' hyperthyroidism and ophthalmopathy (dated by TCRdb to the late 2010s). Library method: multiplex PCR. These reads were obtained on an Illumina HiSeq 2000. The TCR beta CDR3 regions were amplified from RNA transcripts. The TCR CDR3 was subjected to a first round of RT-PCR using the HTBI primer set and the Qiagen OneStep RT-PCR kit. TCRdb reanalyzed the raw reads on its own, using fastp at Q25 for trimming and MiXCR for clone calling, and kept in-frame beta chains. CDR3 protein sequences are deduplicated, and each keeps its most common genes and DNA. In all, the sample holds 300,000 to 500,000 distinct CDR3 sequences, and around an eighth of those were seen once. Approximately 29% of the sample rests with the top ten. Sequenced input: blood. The receptors derive from a man aged 45-65 years with Graves' ophthalmopathy.

The chain carries TRBV11-2 and TRBJ2-1; TRBD2 matches at 8 bases. This CDR3 region has 17 residues. The trim removed 5 bases at V and 2 bases at J, leaving 11 bases unmatched. Germline CDR1 and CDR2: SGHAT and FQNNGV. CDR3 amino acids: CASSPKSGSGAYNEQFF. The CDR3 DNA reads as TGTGCCAGCAGCCCGAAGAGCGGGAGTGGCGCCTACAATGAGCAGTTCTTC.

In its sample, this clonotype was seen many times. The chain links TRBV28 to TRBJ2-1; 8 bases align to TRBD1. Germline trimming cut 8 bases from V and 3 bases from J; bases unmatched to any gene: 3. The germline CDR1 and CDR2 sequences are MDHEN and SYDVKM. This CDR3 has 13 amino acids. As DNA, the CDR3 is TGTGCCAGCGGGACAGGACTCTACAATGAGCAGTTCTTC. It encodes CASGTGLYNEQFF. Together with reference TRBV28 and TRBJ2-1, the CDR3 gives the full variable domain: DVKVTQSSRYLVKRTGEKVFLECVQDMDHENMFWYRQDPGLGLRLIYFSYDVKMKEKGDIPEGYSVSREKKERFSLILESASTNQTSMYLCASGTGLYNEQFFGPGTRLTVL.

In its sample, this clonotype was seen many times. This sequence joins TRBV2 and TRBJ2-7; weak D call: TRBD1 (6 bases). V was trimmed by 4 bases and J by 5 bases, leaving 21 bases between them. The CDR3 length is 16 residues. The germline V gene has CDR1 SNHLY and CDR2 FYNNEI. The CDR3 nucleotides are TGTGCCAGCAGTGTTAGGGACACACCTCAAACGGACGAGCAGTACTTC. The encoded protein is CASSVRDTPQTDEQYF. Variable domain in full (rest from reference TRBV2 and TRBJ2-7): EPEVTQTPSHQVTQMGQEVILRCVPISNHLYFYWYRQILGQKVEFLVSFYNNEISEKSEIFDDQFSVERPDGSNFTLKIRSTKLEDSAMYFCASSVRDTPQTDEQYFGPGTRLTVT.

This clonotype was detected only a few times. The chain uses TRBV5-1 and TRBJ2-7; D not resolved. The germline V gene has CDR1 SGHRS and CDR2 YFSETQ. V lost 5 bases and J 2 bases, leaving 8 bases between the germline ends. The CDR3 loop spans 12 amino acids. The CDR3 DNA reads as TGCGCCAGCAGGCTTTCTCCCTACGAGCAGTACTTC. This encodes CASRLSPYEQYF.

This clonotype was recorded many times. The gene calls are TRBV4-1 and TRBJ1-1; D gene ambiguous. This CDR3 has 13 residues. Trimming took off 2 bases at V and 2 bases at J, with 6 bases between the two ends. The germline V gene has CDR1 MGHRA and CDR2 YSYEKL. Here the CDR3 reads CASSQLPNTEAFF. The CDR3 coding sequence is TGCGCCAGCAGCCAACTCCCTAACACTGAAGCTTTCTTT.

This clonotype has ten or more counts. This chain links TRBV2 with TRBJ2-1; 11 bases agree with TRBD2. The CDR3 is 14 amino acids. The V gene's germline CDR1 is SNHLY and CDR2 FYNNEI. After removal of 6 bases from V and 9 bases from J, the junction contained 7 bases not matched to a gene. The CDR3: CASSTLAGESEQFF. The CDR3 DNA reads as TGTGCCAGCAGCACACTAGCGGGAGAGAGTGAGCAGTTCTTC. Based on the CDR3 plus reference TRBV2 and TRBJ2-1, the full variable domain is EPEVTQTPSHQVTQMGQEVILRCVPISNHLYFYWYRQILGQKVEFLVSFYNNEISEKSEIFDDQFSVERPDGSNFTLKIRSTKLEDSAMYFCASSTLAGESEQFFGPGTRLTVL.

This clonotype was found many times. The rearrangement joins TRBV7-3 to TRBJ2-5, with 12 positions matching TRBD2. Trimming cost V 0 bases and J 2 bases; bases outside gene matches: 7. The CDR3 has 18 residues. The V gene's germline CDR1 is SGHTA and CDR2 FQGTGA. The CDR3 spells CASSLTNWTSGTQETQYF. The CDR3 nucleotides read TGTGCCAGCAGCTTAACGAACTGGACTAGCGGGACTCAAGAGACCCAGTACTTC.

This clonotype was picked up many times. The chain employs TRBV20-1 and TRBJ2-3; D may be TRBD1 (5 bases). There are 15 residues in the CDR3. With 1 base removed from V and 4 bases from J, the gap between germline ends came to 15 bases. Germline loops: CDR1 DFQATT, CDR2 SNEGSKA (reference sequence). CDR3 in amino acids: CSARVLAQGPDTQYF. CDR3 DNA sequence: TGCAGTGCTAGAGTCCTCGCGCAGGGCCCAGATACGCAGTATTTT.

There are many counts of this clonotype. The chain recombines TRBV29-1 with TRBJ2-1; D could derive from TRBD1 or TRBD2 (6 bases each). CDR3 length equals 14 residues. The germline V and J ends were trimmed by 1 base and 2 bases, with 9 bases remaining between them. The germline V gene encodes CDR1 SQVTM and CDR2 ANQGSEA. CDR3 sequence reads: CSVEGGATYNEQFF. The DNA of the CDR3 is TGCAGCGTTGAAGGGGGGGCAACCTACAATGAGCAGTTCTTC.

Many counts were recorded for this clonotype. This sequence joins TRBV7-9 and TRBJ1-1; D uncertain. Germline V CDR1 and CDR2: SEHNR, FQNEAQ (reference sequence). The ends were cut back, 4 bases at V and 5 bases at J, with 11 bases in the middle. The CDR3 has 13 amino acids. CDR3 sequence reads: CASSSNTWTEAFF. In nucleotides, the CDR3 is TGTGCCAGCAGCTCAAACACGTGGACTGAAGCTTTCTTT.

This clonotype was seen at least ten times. The rearrangement uses TRBV2 and TRBJ2-7; 10 bases fit TRBD1. Germline CDR1 is SNHLY and CDR2 is FYNNEI. CDR3 length: 14 amino acids. The V gene end was trimmed by 5 bases and the J gene end by 5 bases; junction bases not matched to a gene: 6. CDR3 sequence: CASSYRDRGDEQYF. The CDR3 DNA is TGTGCCAGCAGTTACCGGGACAGGGGAGACGAGCAGTACTTC.

This clonotype was observed at least ten times. The rearrangement joins TRBV28 to TRBJ1-2, with a tentative D call TRBD1 (6 bases). Germline-derived CDR1 and CDR2 are MDHEN and SYDVKM. V gave up 2 bases and J gave up 8 bases, with 15 bases separating them. The CDR3 covers 14 residues. The CDR3 sequence: CASSLLGQGNGYTF. The CDR3 coding sequence is TGTGCCAGCAGTTTACTGGGACAAGGGAACGGCTACACCTTC.

There are many counts of this clonotype. This chain links TRBV29-1 with TRBJ1-1, with 10 bases identical to TRBD1. Germline-derived CDR1 and CDR2 are SQVTM and ANQGSEA. The CDR3 consists of 13 residues. V was clipped by 7 bases and J by 4 bases; unmatched bases: 6. The CDR3 here is CSGSGTGVTEAFF. The CDR3 nucleotides read TGCAGCGGTTCCGGGACAGGGGTCACTGAAGCTTTCTTT.

This chain uses TRBV29-1 with TRBJ2-1; TRBD2 matches at 7 bases. Germline assignment: CDR1 SQVTM and CDR2 ANQGSEA. V lost 2 bases and J lost 0; bases outside the gene matches: 16. The CDR3 extends over 19 amino acids. This chain's CDR3 is CSVEKAGRKSYSSYNEQFF. The DNA of the CDR3 is TGCAGCGTTGAAAAGGCCGGGAGGAAGAGCTATAGCTCCTACAATGAGCAGTTCTTC.

The rearrangement joins TRBV27 to TRBJ1-4, with 7 bases aligning to TRBD1. The CDR3 covers 16 residues. The germline gives CDR1 MNHEY, CDR2 SMNVEV (reference sequence). V was clipped by 6 bases and J by 3 bases; unmatched bases: 10. Here the CDR3 reads CASSLTGTASNEKLFF. CDR3 nucleotides: TGTGCCAGCAGCCTAACCGGGACAGCTTCTAATGAAAAACTGTTTTTT.

In this sample, this clonotype turned up many times. This chain links TRBV27 with TRBJ2-1, with TRBD2 identical over 8 bases. The CDR3 has 16 residues. V lost 7 bases to trimming and J lost 8 bases; unmatched junction nucleotides: 16. Germline V lookup: CDR1 MNHEY, CDR2 SMNVEV (reference sequence). CDR3 in DNA: TGTGCCAGCACCTCATTAACCGGGACTAGGACCGATGAGCAGTTCTTC. It is translated as CASTSLTGTRTDEQFF.

This clonotype was observed at least ten times. The rearrangement uses TRBV2 and TRBJ1-1; 7 bases map to TRBD1. Trimming took 8 bases from V and 6 from J; bases not matched to a gene: 9. The CDR3 is made up of 13 amino acids. From germline, CDR1 is SNHLY and CDR2 FYNNEI. CDR3 sequence: CASGQAQFAEAFF. The CDR3 DNA sequence: TGTGCCAGCGGACAGGCCCAGTTCGCTGAAGCTTTCTTT.

This clonotype was seen many times. The chain carries TRBV3-1 and TRBJ2-5; D call uncertain. CDR1 and CDR2 (germline): LGHDT, YNNKEL (reference sequence). V was shortened by 1 base and J by 3 bases, with 18 bases between the two germline ends. The CDR3 extends over 17 amino acids. CDR3 sequence reads: CASSQVAARGLEETQYF. For the CDR3, the DNA is TGTGCCAGCAGCCAAGTCGCTGCGCGCGGATTGGAAGAGACCCAGTACTTC.